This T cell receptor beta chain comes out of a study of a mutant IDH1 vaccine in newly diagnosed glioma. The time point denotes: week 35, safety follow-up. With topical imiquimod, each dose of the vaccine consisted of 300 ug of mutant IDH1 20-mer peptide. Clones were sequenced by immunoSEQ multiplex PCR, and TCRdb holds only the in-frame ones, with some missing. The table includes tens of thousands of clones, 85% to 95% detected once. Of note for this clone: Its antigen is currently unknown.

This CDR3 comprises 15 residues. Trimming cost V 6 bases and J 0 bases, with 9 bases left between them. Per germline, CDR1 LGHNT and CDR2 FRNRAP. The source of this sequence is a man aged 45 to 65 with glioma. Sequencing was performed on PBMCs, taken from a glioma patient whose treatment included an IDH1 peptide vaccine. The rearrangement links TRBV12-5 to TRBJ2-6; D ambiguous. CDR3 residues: CASGIWNSGANVLTF. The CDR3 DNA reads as TGTGCTAGTGGCATTTGGAACTCTGGGGCCAACGTCCTGACTTTC.